The rows below give T cell receptor beta chains drawn from one sample of a study of blood T cell repertoires in COVID-19. Sequencing used immunoSEQ multiplex PCR; TCRdb keeps in-frame clones, though not all of them. The data show 150,000 to 180,000 clones, approximately 85% seen once. Sample: peripheral blood. The receptors were sampled from a man aged 55 to 70 with COVID-19, enrolled during active disease. Both conserved end residues are part of each CDR3. The order of the fields is CDR3 protein, V gene.

CDR3 protein: CASSLTGGMTDTQYF; V gene: TRBV7-2
CDR3 protein: CAAERDRGGGELFF; V gene: TRBV24-1
CDR3 protein: CAINQGDTTETQYF; V gene: TRBV10-3
CDR3 protein: CASSVEPIQRSSGNTIYF; V gene: TRBV9
CDR3 protein: CASRDRDSQRSYEQYF; V gene: TRBV6-6
CDR3 protein: CASSKPGNKKTQYF; V gene: TRBV5-4
CDR3 protein: CASSPRTGAAYEQYF; V gene: TRBV19
CDR3 protein: CATSDFEGRSTDTQYF; V gene: TRBV24-1
CDR3 protein: CASSLGAVYGYTF; V gene: TRBV12-3/TRBV12-4
CDR3 protein: CSASLQETQYF; V gene: TRBV29-1
CDR3 protein: CASSAQRTSAHRDGELFF; V gene: TRBV9
CDR3 protein: CSVEGGHRGYDYGYTF; V gene: TRBV29-1
CDR3 protein: CAWTLSLYSEQFF; V gene: TRBV30
CDR3 protein: CASSWWSSNNEQFF; V gene: TRBV7-2
CDR3 protein: CASSLVGGTGDAYEQYF; V gene: TRBV7-2
CDR3 protein: CASSQPTVNTEAFF; V gene: TRBV5-1
CDR3 protein: CASSLRQGAKGYTF; V gene: TRBV5-8
CDR3 protein: CAWSKATGNQPQHF; V gene: TRBV30
CDR3 protein: CASNPTSASYNEQFF; V gene: TRBV19
CDR3 protein: CASSLSGGASGEQYF; V gene: TRBV27
CDR3 protein: CASSLRRERFGETQYF; V gene: TRBV27
CDR3 protein: CASSKKSGGTDTQYF; V gene: TRBV3-1/TRBV3-2
CDR3 protein: CASSPGQGTDTQYF; V gene: TRBV5-1
CDR3 protein: CASSIDTSGGTDTQYF; V gene: TRBV19
CDR3 protein: CASKSGATSGNTIYF; V gene: TRBV6-5
CDR3 protein: CASTTMAPGAGSGANVLTF; V gene: TRBV7-2
CDR3 protein: CASRQGGNTGELFF; V gene: TRBV28
CDR3 protein: CASSLGQGPPAYEQYF; V gene: TRBV3-1/TRBV3-2
CDR3 protein: CASSPQGQATEAFF; V gene: TRBV18
CDR3 protein: CAVVPSGGIGTDTQYF; V gene: TRBV19
CDR3 protein: CASSQDLATDTQYF; V gene: TRBV3-1/TRBV3-2
CDR3 protein: CASLLDPQETQYF; V gene: TRBV6-5
CDR3 protein: CSARGMGYTF; V gene: TRBV20-1
CDR3 protein: CASSMNTGNSGNTIYF; V gene: TRBV19
CDR3 protein: CASSPRGVKDEKLFF; V gene: TRBV18
CDR3 protein: CASSRHRDRGTNEKLFF; V gene: TRBV4-1
CDR3 protein: CASSLGQPSNQPQHF; V gene: TRBV7-2
CDR3 protein: CASSALPSGSGTGELFF; V gene: TRBV7-2
CDR3 protein: CASSRSHSEAFF; V gene: TRBV7-2
CDR3 protein: CASPGLAGGPHEQYF; V gene: TRBV19
CDR3 protein: CASSVESVNQPQHF; V gene: TRBV7-9
CDR3 protein: CASSQDGTEADTQYF; V gene: TRBV3-1/TRBV3-2
CDR3 protein: CASSQGLAGGDEQFF; V gene: TRBV4-2
CDR3 protein: CATSGFPGDTQYF; V gene: TRBV27
CDR3 protein: CASSADRVSPLHF; V gene: TRBV2
CDR3 protein: CASRLTGSGNTIYF; V gene: TRBV6-5